This T cell receptor (beta chain) was identified in a study of blood T cell repertoires in COVID-19. TCRdb keeps only in-frame clones here, not all; method: immunoSEQ multiplex PCR. The sample shows some 210,000 clones, 84% of them seen only once. Germline V lookup: CDR1 SGHVS, CDR2 FNYEAQ. V was clipped by 7 bases and J by 5 bases; unmatched bases: 11. This CDR3 contains 16 residues. Specimen: peripheral blood. This chain uses TRBV7-6 with TRBJ2-2; 9 nucleotides align to TRBD1. The receptor was derived from an older woman with active or convalescent COVID-19. In DNA, the CDR3 is TGTGCCAGCACCAACCCCGACGGACAGGGGACCGGGGAGCTGTTTTTT. This encodes CASTNPDGQGTGELFF.